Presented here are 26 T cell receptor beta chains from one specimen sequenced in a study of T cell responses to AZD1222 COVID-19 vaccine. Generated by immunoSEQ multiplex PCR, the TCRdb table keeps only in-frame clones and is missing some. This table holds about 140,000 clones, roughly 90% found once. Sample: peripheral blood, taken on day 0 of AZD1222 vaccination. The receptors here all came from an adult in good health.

CDR3 nucleotides: TGTGCCAGCAGCTTGGACAGCCGAGTACTGATACGGCAGTATTTT. Amino acid sequence: CASSLDSRVLIRQYF. V is TRBV6-5 and J is TRBJ2-3; D is perhaps TRBD1 (6 bases). V was shortened by 6 bases and J by 11 bases, with 24 bases between the two germline ends. CDR3 length: 15 residues. Germline V gene lookup returns CDR1 MNHEY and CDR2 SVGAGI.

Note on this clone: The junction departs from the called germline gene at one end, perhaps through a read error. The CDR3 nucleotides read TGTGCCAGCAGCCCCGCCGCTACCATCCTCCTTTTC. Its translation is CASSPAATILLF. V gene TRBV11-2 combines with J gene TRBJ2-7; no clear D. CDR1 and CDR2 from the germline V gene are SGHAT and FQNNGV. The CDR3 runs to 12 residues.

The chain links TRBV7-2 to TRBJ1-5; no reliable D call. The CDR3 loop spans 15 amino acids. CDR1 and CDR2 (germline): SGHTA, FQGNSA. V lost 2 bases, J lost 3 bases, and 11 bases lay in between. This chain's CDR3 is CASSLRGGFNQPQHF. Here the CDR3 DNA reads TGTGCCAGCAGCTTACGGGGAGGGTTCAATCAGCCCCAGCATTTT.

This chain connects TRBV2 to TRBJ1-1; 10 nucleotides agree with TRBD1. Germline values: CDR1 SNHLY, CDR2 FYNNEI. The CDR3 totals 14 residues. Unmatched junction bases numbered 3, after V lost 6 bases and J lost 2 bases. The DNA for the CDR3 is TGTGCCAGCAGCCGGGACAGGGGTAACACTGAAGCTTTCTTT. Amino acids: CASSRDRGNTEAFF.

Here the CDR3 reads CASRDRNYGYTF. The CDR3 DNA follows: TGTGCCAGCAGAGACCGGAACTATGGCTACACCTTC. V gene TRBV27 combines with J gene TRBJ1-2, with unresolved D. Trimming shortened V by 6 bases and J by 2 bases, and 7 bases separated the two germline ends. The germline gives CDR1 MNHEY, CDR2 SMNVEV (reference sequence). This CDR3 comprises 12 residues.

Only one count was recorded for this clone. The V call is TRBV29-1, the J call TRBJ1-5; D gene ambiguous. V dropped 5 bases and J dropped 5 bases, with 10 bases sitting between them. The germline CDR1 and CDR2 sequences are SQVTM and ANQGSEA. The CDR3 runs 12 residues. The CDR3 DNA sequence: TGCAGCGTTCAAATAGCAGATCAGCCCCAGCATTTT. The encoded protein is CSVQIADQPQHF.

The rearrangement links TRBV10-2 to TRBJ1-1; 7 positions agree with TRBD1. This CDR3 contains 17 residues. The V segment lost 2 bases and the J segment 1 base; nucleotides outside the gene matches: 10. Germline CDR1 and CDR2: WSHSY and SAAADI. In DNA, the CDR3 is TGCGCCAGCAGTGAGCCTCGTGGGACAGCCCAGAACACTGAAGCTTTCTTT. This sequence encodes CASSEPRGTAQNTEAFF.

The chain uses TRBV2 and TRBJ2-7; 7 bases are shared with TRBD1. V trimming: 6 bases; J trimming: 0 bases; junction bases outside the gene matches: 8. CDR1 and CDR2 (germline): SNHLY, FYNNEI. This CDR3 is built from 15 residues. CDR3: CASRKEQGFSYEQYF. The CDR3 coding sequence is TGTGCCAGCAGGAAAGAACAGGGGTTCTCCTACGAGCAGTACTTC. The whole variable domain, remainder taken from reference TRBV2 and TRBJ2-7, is EPEVTQTPSHQVTQMGQEVILRCVPISNHLYFYWYRQILGQKVEFLVSFYNNEISEKSEIFDDQFSVERPDGSNFTLKIRSTKLEDSAMYFCASRKEQGFSYEQYFGPGTRLTVT.

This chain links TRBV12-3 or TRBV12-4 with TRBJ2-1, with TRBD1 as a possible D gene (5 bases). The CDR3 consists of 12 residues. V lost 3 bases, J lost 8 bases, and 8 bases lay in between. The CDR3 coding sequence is TGTGCCAGCAGTTTTGAAGGGGATGAGCAGTTCTTC. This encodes CASSFEGDEQFF.

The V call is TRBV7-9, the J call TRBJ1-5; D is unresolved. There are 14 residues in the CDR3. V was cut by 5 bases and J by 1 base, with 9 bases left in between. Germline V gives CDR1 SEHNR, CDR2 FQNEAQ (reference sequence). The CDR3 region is CASSPVDSNQPQHF. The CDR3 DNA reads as TGTGCCAGCAGCCCCGTGGACAGCAATCAGCCCCAGCATTTT. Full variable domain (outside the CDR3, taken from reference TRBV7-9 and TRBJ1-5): DTGVSQNPRHKITKRGQNVTFRCDPISEHNRLYWYRQTLGQGPEFLTYFQNEAQLEKSRLLSDRFSAERPKGSFSTLEIQRTEQGDSAMYLCASSPVDSNQPQHFGDGTRLSIL.

CDR3 loop: CASTPGPNSGNTIYF. The CDR3, as DNA: TGTGCCAGCACCCCCGGGCCTAACTCTGGAAACACCATATATTTT. The chain employs TRBV6-5 and TRBJ1-3; D unresolved. V was cut by 7 bases and J by 0 bases, with 13 bases left in between. This CDR3 is 15 amino acids long. The germline V gene has CDR1 MNHEY and CDR2 SVGAGI.

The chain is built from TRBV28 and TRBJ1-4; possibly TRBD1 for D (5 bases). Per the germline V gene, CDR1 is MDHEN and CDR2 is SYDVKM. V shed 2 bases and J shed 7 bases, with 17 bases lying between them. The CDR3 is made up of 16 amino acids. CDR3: CASSLTGLQGAEKLFF. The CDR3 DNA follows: TGTGCCAGCAGTTTAACGGGGCTGCAGGGAGCTGAAAAACTGTTTTTT. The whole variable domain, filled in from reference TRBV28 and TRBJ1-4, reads DVKVTQSSRYLVKRTGEKVFLECVQDMDHENMFWYRQDPGLGLRLIYFSYDVKMKEKGDIPEGYSVSREKKERFSLILESASTNQTSMYLCASSLTGLQGAEKLFFGSGTQLSVL.

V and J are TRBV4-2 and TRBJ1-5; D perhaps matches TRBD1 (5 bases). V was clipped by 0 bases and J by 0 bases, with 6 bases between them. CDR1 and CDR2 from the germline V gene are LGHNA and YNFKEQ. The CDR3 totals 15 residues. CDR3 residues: CASSQEDSSNQPQHF. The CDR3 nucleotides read TGTGCCAGCAGCCAAGAAGACAGTAGCAATCAGCCCCAGCATTTT.

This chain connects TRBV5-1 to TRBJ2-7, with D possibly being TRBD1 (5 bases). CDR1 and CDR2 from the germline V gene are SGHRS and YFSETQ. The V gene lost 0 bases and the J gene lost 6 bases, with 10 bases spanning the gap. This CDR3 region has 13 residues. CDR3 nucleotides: TGCGCCAGCAGCTTGGCTCCAGGGCGCGAGCAGTACTTC. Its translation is CASSLAPGREQYF.

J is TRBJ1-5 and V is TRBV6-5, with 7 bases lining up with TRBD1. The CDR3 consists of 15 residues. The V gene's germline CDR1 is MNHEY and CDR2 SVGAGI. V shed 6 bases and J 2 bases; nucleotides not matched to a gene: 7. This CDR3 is CASRLQGEGNQPQHF. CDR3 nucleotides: TGTGCCAGCAGGTTGCAGGGGGAGGGCAATCAGCCCCAGCATTTT.

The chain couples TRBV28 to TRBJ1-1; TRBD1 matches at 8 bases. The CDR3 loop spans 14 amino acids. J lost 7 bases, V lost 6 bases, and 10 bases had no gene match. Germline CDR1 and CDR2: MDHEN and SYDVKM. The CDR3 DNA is TGTGCCAGCAGCCCCGAGGGCAGGGGGCGTGAAGCTTTCTTT. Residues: CASSPEGRGREAFF.

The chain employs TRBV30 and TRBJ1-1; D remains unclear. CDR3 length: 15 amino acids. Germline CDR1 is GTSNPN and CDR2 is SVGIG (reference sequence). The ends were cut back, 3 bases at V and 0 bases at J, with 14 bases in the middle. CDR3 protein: CAWSEGREMNTEAFF. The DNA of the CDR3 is TGTGCCTGGAGCGAAGGTCGGGAGATGAACACTGAAGCTTTCTTT.

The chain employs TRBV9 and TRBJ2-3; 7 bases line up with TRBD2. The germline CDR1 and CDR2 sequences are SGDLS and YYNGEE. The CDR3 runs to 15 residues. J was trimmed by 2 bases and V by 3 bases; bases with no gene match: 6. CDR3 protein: CASSDGAGTTDTQYF. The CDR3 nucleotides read TGTGCCAGCAGCGATGGAGCGGGGACCACAGATACGCAGTATTTT.

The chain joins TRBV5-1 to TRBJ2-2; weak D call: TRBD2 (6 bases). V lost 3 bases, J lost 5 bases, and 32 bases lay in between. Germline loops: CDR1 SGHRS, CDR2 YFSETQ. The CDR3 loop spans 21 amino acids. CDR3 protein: CASSSSRTPQTGLFGTGELFF. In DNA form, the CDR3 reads TGCGCCAGCAGCTCCAGCCGAACCCCACAGACGGGACTTTTTGGGACCGGGGAGCTGTTTTTT. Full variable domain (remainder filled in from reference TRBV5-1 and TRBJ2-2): KAGVTQTPRYLIKTRGQQVTLSCSPISGHRSVSWYQQTPGQGLQFLFEYFSETQRNKGNFPGRFSGRQFSNSRSEMNVSTLELGDSALYLCASSSSRTPQTGLFGTGELFFGEGSRLTVL.

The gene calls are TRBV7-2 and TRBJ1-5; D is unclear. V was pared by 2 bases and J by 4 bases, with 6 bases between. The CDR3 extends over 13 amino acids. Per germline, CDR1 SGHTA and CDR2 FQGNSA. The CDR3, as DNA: TGTGCCAGCAGCTTATTTGCGAATCAGCCCCAGCATTTT. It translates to CASSLFANQPQHF.

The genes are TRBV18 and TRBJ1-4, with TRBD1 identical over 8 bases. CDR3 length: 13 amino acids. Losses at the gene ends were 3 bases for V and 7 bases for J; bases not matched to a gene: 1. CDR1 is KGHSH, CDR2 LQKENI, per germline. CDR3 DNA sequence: TGTGCCAGCTCACCTACAGGGGGTGAAAAACTGTTTTTT. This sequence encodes CASSPTGGEKLFF.

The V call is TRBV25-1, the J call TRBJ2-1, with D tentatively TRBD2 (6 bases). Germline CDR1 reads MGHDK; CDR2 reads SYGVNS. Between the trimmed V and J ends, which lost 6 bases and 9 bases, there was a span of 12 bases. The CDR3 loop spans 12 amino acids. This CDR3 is CASSGWGGEQFF. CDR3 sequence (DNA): TGTGCCAGCAGCGGCTGGGGAGGTGAGCAGTTCTTC. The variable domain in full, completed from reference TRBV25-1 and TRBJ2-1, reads EADIYQTPRYLVIGTGKKITLECSQTMGHDKMYWYQQDPGMELHLIHYSYGVNSTEKGDLSSESTVSRIRTEHFPLTLESARPSHTSQYLCASSGWGGEQFFGPGTRLTVL.

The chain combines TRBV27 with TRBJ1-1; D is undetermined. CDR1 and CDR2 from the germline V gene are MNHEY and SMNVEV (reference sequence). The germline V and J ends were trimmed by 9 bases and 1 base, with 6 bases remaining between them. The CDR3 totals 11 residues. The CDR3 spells CASRRNTEAFF. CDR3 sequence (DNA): TGTGCCAGTCGCCGGAACACTGAAGCTTTCTTT.

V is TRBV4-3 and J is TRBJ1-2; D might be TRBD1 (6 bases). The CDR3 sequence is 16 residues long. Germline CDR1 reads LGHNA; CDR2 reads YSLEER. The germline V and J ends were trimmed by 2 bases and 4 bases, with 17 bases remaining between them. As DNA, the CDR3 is TGCGCCAGCAGCCAAACTGGGCGGGGGCAAGGCTATGGCTACACCTTC. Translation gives CASSQTGRGQGYGYTF.

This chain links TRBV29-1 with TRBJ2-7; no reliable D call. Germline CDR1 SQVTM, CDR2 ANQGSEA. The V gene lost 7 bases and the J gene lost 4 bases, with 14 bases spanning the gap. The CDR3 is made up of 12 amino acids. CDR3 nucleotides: TGCAGCGCCTCGGACCAGCCTTACGAGCAGTACTTC. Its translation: CSASDQPYEQYF.

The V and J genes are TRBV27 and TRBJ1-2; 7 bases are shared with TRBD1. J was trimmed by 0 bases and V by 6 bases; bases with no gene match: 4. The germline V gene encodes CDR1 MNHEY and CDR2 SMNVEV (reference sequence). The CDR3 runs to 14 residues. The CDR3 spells CASSATGSNYGYTF. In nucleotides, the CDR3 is TGTGCCAGCAGCGCGACAGGGTCTAACTATGGCTACACCTTC.